This TCR beta chain came from a study of T cells after yellow fever vaccination. Germline loops: CDR1 SEHNR, CDR2 FQNEAQ (reference sequence). V was cut by 6 bases and J by 4 bases, with 11 bases left in between. The CDR3 length is 13 residues. This clonotype was seen more than once but under ten times. Antigen specificity is unknown. A universal primer site and UMIs were added as TCR cDNA was made by 5'RACE template switching. TCRdb analysed the 5' RACE reads with MiXCR anew, one entry per CDR3 protein. The sample shows a few hundred thousand distinct CDR3 sequences, 3% to 4.5% of them seen only once. Regarding the study as a whole: Peak timing came faster in the weaker secondary response, day 5 versus 15.

This receptor was obtained from a man between 18 and 29 years old who received the YFV17D yellow fever vaccine. The chain employs TRBV7-9 and TRBJ2-3; D possibly corresponds to TRBD2 (6 bases). This sample comprised PBMCs, obtained 5 days after the yellow fever booster vaccination. The CDR3 bases are TGTGCCAGCAGTGGGACTGGGGCAGATACGCAGTATTTT. Translation: CASSGTGADTQYF.